Listed below are T cell receptor beta chains from one sample, sequenced in a study of cytomegalovirus exposure and HLA in healthy donors. Method: immunoSEQ multiplex PCR; TCRdb's copy keeps in-frame clones and lacks some. The table for this sample gives about 170,000 clones. Sequencing was done on a sample of PBMCs. These receptors all stem from a woman younger than 35 in good health and CMV-seropositive. Both conserved end residues are part of each CDR3.

V gene: TRBV4-1; J gene: TRBJ1-4; CDR3 protein: CASSLQGTGNEKLFF
V gene: TRBV6-1; J gene: .; CDR3 protein: CASSEISGSYEQYF
V gene: TRBV7-9; J gene: TRBJ2-1; CDR3 protein: CASAPPTSGGHNEQFF
V gene: TRBV20-1; J gene: TRBJ2-3; CDR3 protein: CSARTAGMQYF
V gene: TRBV6-5; J gene: TRBJ2-3; CDR3 protein: CASNILAGGGDTQYF
V gene: TRBV10-3; J gene: TRBJ2-5; CDR3 protein: CAISENSSSEQYF
V gene: TRBV7-3; J gene: TRBJ2-1; CDR3 protein: CASSLVPGLGNNEQFF
V gene: TRBV2; J gene: TRBJ2-6; CDR3 protein: CASSESGLAGLSGANVLTF
V gene: TRBV7-3; J gene: TRBJ2-1; CDR3 protein: CASSLGPLAGGPLYNEQFF
V gene: TRBV2; J gene: TRBJ2-1; CDR3 protein: CASSVKRESAVEQFF
V gene: TRBV5-1; J gene: TRBJ1-1; CDR3 protein: CASSGQGANTEAFF
V gene: TRBV4-2; J gene: TRBJ2-2; CDR3 protein: CASSQVAGAPGTGELFF
V gene: TRBV7-8; J gene: TRBJ1-1; CDR3 protein: CASTPAAAKNTEAFF
V gene: TRBV30; J gene: TRBJ1-1; CDR3 protein: CACRGSILNTEAFF
V gene: TRBV5-6; J gene: TRBJ1-2; CDR3 protein: CARDSITNYGYTF
V gene: TRBV4-2; J gene: TRBJ1-2; CDR3 protein: CASSQEVQGTYGYTF
V gene: TRBV30; J gene: TRBJ1-2; CDR3 protein: CAWSEARGHLNYGYTF
V gene: TRBV2; J gene: TRBJ2-7; CDR3 protein: CASRRGIEQYF
V gene: TRBV30; J gene: TRBJ1-1; CDR3 protein: CAWGGFSPTGGNTEAFF
V gene: TRBV15; J gene: TRBJ1-3; CDR3 protein: CATSRVRRQGEDTIYF
V gene: TRBV6-5; J gene: TRBJ2-3; CDR3 protein: CASSYSAGDTDTQYF
V gene: TRBV5-1; J gene: TRBJ2-1; CDR3 protein: CASSLVGQTGTEQFF
V gene: TRBV6-1; J gene: TRBJ1-5; CDR3 protein: CASSEEGVFRPQHF
V gene: TRBV5-5; J gene: TRBJ1-6; CDR3 protein: CASSLEVRGDSPLHF
V gene: TRBV5-6; J gene: TRBJ2-1; CDR3 protein: CASSRDPGLQFF
V gene: TRBV7-9; J gene: TRBJ2-1; CDR3 protein: CASSPPIDGDNEQFF
V gene: TRBV10-3; J gene: .; CDR3 protein: CAISERQLSYEQYF
V gene: TRBV30; J gene: TRBJ1-2; CDR3 protein: CASRGPKTGYTF
V gene: TRBV2; J gene: TRBJ2-2; CDR3 protein: CASIRDRVGTGELFF
V gene: TRBV10-3; J gene: TRBJ1-1; CDR3 protein: CAVRQGAQNTEAFF
V gene: TRBV19; J gene: TRBJ2-1; CDR3 protein: CASSIIDGLAGAEQFF
V gene: TRBV15; J gene: TRBJ1-5; CDR3 protein: CATSRGGRDQPQHF
V gene: TRBV15; J gene: TRBJ1-2; CDR3 protein: CATSSGNRPSRRGGYTF